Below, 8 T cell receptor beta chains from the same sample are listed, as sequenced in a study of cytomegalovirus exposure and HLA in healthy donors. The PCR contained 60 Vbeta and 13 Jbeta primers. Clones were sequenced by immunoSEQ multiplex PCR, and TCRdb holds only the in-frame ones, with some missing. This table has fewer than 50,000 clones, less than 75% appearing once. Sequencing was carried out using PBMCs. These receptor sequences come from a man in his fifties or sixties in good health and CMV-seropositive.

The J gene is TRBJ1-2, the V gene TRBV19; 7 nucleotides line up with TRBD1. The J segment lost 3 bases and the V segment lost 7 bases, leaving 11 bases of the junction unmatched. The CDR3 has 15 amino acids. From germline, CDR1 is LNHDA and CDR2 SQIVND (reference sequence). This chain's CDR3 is CASIQGTAPYYGYTF. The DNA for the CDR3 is TGTGCCAGTATCCAGGGGACAGCTCCGTACTATGGCTACACCTTC.

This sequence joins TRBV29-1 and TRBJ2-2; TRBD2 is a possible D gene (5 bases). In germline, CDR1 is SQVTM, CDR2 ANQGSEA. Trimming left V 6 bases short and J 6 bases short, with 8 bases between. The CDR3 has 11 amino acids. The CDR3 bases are TGCAGCGTCCGGGATCCCGGGGAGCTGTTTTTT. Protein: CSVRDPGELFF.

In DNA form, the CDR3 reads TGTGCCAGCTCACCTGGGACAGAGCTCACTGAAGCTTTCTTT. It specifies CASSPGTELTEAFF. The chain recombines TRBV18 with TRBJ1-1, with 7 nucleotides matching TRBD1. CDR1 is KGHSH, CDR2 LQKENI, per germline. This CDR3 has 14 residues. The ends lost 3 bases at V and 4 bases at J; junction bases unmatched: 5.

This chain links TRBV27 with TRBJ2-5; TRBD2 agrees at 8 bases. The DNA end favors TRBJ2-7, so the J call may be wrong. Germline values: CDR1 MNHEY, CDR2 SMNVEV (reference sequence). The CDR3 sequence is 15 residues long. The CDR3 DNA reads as TGTGCCAGCAGTTTAGCGGGAGGTCTAGGGTACGAGCAGTACTTC. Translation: CASSLAGGLGYEQYF.

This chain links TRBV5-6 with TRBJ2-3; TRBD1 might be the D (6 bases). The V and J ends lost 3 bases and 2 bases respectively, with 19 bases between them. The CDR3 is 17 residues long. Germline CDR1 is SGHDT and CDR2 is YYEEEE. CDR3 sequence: CASSSETGHSNTDTQYF. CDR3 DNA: TGTGCCAGCAGCTCCGAGACGGGACACTCAAACACAGATACGCAGTATTTT.

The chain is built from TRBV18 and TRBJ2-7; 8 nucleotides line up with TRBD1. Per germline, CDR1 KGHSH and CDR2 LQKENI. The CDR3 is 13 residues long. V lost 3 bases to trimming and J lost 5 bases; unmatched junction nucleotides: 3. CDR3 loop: CASSPDRGHEQYF. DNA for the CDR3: TGTGCCAGCTCACCTGACAGGGGTCACGAGCAGTACTTC.

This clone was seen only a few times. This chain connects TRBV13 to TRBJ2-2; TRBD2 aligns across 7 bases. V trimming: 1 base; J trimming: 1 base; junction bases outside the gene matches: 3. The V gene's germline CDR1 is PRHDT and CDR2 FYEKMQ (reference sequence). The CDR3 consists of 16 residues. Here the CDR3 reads CASSLEAGRNTGELFF. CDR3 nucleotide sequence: TGTGCCAGCAGCTTAGAAGCGGGAAGGAACACCGGGGAGCTGTTTTTT.

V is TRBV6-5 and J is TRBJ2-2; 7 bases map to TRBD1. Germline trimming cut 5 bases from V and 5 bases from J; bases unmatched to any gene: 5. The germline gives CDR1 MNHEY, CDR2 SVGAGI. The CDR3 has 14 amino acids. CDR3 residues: CASSRQGRTGELFF. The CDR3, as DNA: TGTGCCAGCAGTAGACAGGGTCGGACCGGGGAGCTGTTTTTT.